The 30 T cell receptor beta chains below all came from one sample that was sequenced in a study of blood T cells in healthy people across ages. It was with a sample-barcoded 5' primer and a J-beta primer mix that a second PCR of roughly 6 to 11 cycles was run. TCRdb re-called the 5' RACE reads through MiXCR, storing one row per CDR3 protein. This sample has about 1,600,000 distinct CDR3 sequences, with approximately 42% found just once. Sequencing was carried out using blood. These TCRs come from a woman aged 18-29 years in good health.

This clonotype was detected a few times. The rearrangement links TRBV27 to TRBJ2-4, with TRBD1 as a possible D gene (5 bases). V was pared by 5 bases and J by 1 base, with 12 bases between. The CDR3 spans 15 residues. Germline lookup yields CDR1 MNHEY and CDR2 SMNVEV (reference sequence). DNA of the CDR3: TGTGCCAGCAGTGACGACAGCGCCGCCAAAAACATTCAGTACTTC. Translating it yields CASSDDSAAKNIQYF.

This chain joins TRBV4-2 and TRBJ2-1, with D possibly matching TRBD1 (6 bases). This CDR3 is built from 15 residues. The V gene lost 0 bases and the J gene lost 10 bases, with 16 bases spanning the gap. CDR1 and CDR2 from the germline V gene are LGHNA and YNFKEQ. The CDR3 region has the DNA TGTGCCAGCAGCCAAGAAACAGGGCCTTCCTACGAGCAGTTCTTC. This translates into CASSQETGPSYEQFF.

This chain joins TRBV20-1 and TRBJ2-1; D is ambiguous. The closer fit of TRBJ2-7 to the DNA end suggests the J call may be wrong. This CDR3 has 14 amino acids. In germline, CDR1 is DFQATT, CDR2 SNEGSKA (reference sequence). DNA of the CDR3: TGCAGTGCTAGGCGTACGAGCTCCTACAATGAGCAGTACTTC. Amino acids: CSARRTSSYNEQYF.

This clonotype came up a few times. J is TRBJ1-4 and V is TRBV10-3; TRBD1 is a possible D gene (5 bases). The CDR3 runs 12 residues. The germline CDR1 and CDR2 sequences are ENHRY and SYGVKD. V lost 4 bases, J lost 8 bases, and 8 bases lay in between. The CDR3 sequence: CAISGQGEKLFF. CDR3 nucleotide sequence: TGTGCCATCAGTGGGCAGGGCGAAAAACTGTTTTTT.

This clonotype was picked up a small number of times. CDR3 amino acids: CASSATERGRNVYGYTF. In DNA form, the CDR3 reads TGTGCCAGCAGCGCTACCGAACGGGGGCGGAATGTCTACGGCTACACCTTC. The gene calls are TRBV6-1 and TRBJ1-2; the D gene is possibly TRBD1 (6 bases). V was pared by 6 bases and J by 8 bases, with 28 bases between. Germline CDR1 is MNHNS and CDR2 is SASEGT. This CDR3 has 17 residues.

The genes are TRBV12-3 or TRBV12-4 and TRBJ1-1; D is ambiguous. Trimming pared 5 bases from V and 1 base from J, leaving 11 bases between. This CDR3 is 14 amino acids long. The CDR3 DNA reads TGTGCCAGCAGTACACAAACATCGAACACTGAAGCTTTCTTT. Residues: CASSTQTSNTEAFF.

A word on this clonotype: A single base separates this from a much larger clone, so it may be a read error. CDR3 coding DNA: TGTGCCATCAGTGACGACTATGGCTACACCTTC. It specifies CAISDDYGYTF. V and J are TRBV10-3 and TRBJ1-2; no firm D call. V was trimmed by 3 bases and J by 3 bases, leaving 2 bases between them. Germline V gene data show CDR1 as ENHRY and CDR2 as SYGVKD. CDR3 length: 11 residues.

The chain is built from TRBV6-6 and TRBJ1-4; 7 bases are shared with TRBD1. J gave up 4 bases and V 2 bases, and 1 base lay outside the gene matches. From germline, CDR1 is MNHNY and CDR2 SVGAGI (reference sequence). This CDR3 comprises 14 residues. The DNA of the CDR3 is TGTGCCAGCAGTTACGGGACAGTTAATGAAAAACTGTTTTTT. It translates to CASSYGTVNEKLFF.

CDR3 sequence (DNA): TGCAGTGCTAGAGACCTTCGGGACAGAAATCAGCCCCAGCATTTT. The encoded protein is CSARDLRDRNQPQHF. This chain links TRBV20-1 with TRBJ1-5, with TRBD1 identical over 7 bases. V lost 0 bases, J lost 4 bases, and 6 bases stayed unmatched. The germline V gene has CDR1 DFQATT and CDR2 SNEGSKA (reference sequence). This CDR3 is built from 15 residues.

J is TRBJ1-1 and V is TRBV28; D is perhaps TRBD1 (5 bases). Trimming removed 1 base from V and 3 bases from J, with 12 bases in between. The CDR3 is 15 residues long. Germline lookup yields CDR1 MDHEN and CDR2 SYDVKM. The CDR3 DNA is TGTGCCAGCAGTTTATACAGCAGGGTGGACACTGAAGCTTTCTTT. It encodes CASSLYSRVDTEAFF.

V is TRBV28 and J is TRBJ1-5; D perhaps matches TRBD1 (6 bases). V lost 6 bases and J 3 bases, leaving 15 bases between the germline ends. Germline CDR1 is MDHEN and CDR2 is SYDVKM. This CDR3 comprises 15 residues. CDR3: CASSAKTGSNQPQHF. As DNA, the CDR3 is TGTGCCAGCAGCGCCAAGACAGGTTCCAATCAGCCCCAGCATTTT.

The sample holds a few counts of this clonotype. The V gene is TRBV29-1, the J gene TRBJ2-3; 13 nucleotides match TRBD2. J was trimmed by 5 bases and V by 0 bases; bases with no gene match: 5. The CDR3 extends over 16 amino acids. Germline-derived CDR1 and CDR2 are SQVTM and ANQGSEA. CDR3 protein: CSVEDWTSGRKDTQYF. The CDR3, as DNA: TGCAGCGTTGAAGATTGGACTAGCGGGAGAAAAGATACGCAGTATTTT.

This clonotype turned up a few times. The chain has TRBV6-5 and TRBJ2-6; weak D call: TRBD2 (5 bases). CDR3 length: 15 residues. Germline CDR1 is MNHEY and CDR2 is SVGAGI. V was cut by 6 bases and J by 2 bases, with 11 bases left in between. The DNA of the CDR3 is TGTGCCAGCAGCCAGGACTGGCCTGGGGCCAACGTCCTGACTTTC. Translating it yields CASSQDWPGANVLTF.

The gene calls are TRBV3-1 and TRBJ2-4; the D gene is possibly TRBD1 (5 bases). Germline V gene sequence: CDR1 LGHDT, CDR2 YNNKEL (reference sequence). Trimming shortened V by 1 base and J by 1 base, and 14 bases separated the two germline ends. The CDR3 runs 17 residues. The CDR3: CASSQVVGVRAKNIQYF. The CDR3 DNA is TGTGCCAGCAGCCAAGTAGTAGGGGTGAGGGCCAAAAACATTCAGTACTTC.

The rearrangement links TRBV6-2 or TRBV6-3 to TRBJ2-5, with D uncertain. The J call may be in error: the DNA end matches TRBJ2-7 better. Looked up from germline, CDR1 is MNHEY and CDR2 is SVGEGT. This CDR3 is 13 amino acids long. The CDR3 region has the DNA TGTGCCAGCAGTTACAACGCCGGTGGCGAGCAGTACTTC. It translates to CASSYNAGGEQYF.

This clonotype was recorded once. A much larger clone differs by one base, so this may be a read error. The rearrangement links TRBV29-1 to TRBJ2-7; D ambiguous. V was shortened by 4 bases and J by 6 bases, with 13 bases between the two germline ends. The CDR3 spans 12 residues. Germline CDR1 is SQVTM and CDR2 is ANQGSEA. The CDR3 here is CSVGERNSEQYF. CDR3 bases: TGCAGCGTTGGCGAGCGAAACAGCGAGCAGTACTTC.

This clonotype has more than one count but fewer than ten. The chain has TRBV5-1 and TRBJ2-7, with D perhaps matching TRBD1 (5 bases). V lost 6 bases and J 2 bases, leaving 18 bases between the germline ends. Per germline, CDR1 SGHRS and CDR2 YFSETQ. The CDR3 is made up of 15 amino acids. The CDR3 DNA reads TGCGCCAGCACCCTGGGGCTCAACCGCCCCTACGAGCAGTACTTC. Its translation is CASTLGLNRPYEQYF.

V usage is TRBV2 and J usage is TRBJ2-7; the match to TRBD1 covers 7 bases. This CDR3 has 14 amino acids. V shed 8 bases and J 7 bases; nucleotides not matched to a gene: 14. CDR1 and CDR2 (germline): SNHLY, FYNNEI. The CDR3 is CASGDRDSYNEQYF. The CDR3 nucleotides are TGTGCCAGCGGCGACAGGGATTCGTACAATGAGCAGTACTTC.

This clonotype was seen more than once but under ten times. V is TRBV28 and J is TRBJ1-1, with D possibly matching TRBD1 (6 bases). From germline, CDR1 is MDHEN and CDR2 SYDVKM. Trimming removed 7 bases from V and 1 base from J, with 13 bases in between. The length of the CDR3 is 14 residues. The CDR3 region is CASIRLGANTEAFF. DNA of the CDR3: TGTGCCAGCATTCGGCTGGGGGCGAACACTGAAGCTTTCTTT.

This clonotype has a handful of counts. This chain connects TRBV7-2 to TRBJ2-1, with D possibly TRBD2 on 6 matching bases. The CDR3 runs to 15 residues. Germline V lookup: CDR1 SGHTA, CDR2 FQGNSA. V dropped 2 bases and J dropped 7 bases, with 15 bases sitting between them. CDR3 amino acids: CASSLRAGSINEQFF. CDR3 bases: TGTGCCAGCAGCTTACGTGCCGGGAGTATTAATGAGCAGTTCTTC.

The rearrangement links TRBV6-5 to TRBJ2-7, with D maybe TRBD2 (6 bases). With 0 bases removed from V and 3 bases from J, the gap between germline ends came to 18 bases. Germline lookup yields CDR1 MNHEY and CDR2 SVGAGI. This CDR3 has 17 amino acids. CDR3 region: CASSYSILAVTNYEQYF. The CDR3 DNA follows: TGTGCCAGCAGTTACTCGATACTAGCTGTAACTAACTACGAGCAGTACTTC.

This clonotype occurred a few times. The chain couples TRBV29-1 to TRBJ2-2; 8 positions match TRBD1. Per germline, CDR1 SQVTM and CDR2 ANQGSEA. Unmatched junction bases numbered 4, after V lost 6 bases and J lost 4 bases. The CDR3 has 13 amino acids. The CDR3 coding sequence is TGCAGCGTCGTCACAGGGGGCACCGGGGAGCTGTTTTTT. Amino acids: CSVVTGGTGELFF.

CDR3: CASSKLTSGGAFREQYF. For the CDR3, the DNA is TGTGCCAGCAGCAAGCTAACTAGCGGGGGGGCGTTTCGCGAGCAGTACTTC. The V and J genes are TRBV7-9 and TRBJ2-7; 13 nucleotides align to TRBD2. J was trimmed by 6 bases and V by 5 bases; bases with no gene match: 13. Germline CDR1 and CDR2: SEHNR and FQNEAQ (reference sequence). This CDR3 has 17 amino acids.

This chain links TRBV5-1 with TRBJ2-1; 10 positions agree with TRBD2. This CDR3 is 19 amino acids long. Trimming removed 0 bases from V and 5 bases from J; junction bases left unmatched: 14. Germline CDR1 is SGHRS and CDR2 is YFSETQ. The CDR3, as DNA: TGCGCCAGCAGCTTGGTTTCGCTAGCGGGGGCCTCCTCACACAATGAGCAGTTCTTC. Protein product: CASSLVSLAGASSHNEQFF.

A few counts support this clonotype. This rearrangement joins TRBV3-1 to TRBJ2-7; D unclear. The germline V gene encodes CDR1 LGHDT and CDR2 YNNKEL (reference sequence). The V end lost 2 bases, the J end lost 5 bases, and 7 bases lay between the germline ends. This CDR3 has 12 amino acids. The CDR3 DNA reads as TGTGCCAGCAGCCAAACCACCCACGAGCAGTACTTC. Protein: CASSQTTHEQYF.

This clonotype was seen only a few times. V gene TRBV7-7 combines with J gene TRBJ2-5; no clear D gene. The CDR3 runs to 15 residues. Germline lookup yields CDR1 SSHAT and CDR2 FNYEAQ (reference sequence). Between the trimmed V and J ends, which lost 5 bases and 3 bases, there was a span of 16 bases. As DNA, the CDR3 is TGTGCCAGCAGCGCCACAAGCGCAGATGAAGAGACCCAGTACTTC. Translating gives CASSATSADEETQYF.

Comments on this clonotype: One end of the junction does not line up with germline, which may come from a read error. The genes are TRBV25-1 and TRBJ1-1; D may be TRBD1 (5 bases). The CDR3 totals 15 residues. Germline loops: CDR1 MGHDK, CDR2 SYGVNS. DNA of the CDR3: TGTGCCAGCAGTGAATCAACCAGGGCGAACACTGAAGTTTTCTTT. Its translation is CASSESTRANTEVFF.

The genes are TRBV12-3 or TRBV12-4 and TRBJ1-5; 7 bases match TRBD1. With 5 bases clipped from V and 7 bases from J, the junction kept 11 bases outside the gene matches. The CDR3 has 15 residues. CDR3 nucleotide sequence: TGTGCCAGCAGTAACGACAGGGCGGGAGGCCAGCCCCAGCATTTT. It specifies CASSNDRAGGQPQHF.

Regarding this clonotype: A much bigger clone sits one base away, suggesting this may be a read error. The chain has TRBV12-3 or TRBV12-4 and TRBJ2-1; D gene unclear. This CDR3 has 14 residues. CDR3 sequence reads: CVSSLAPLVNEQFF. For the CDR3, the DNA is TGTGTCAGCAGTTTAGCACCGCTCGTCAATGAGCAGTTCTTC.

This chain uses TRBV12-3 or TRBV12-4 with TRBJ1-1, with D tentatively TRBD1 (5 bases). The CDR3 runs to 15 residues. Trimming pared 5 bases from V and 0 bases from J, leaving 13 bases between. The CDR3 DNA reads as TGTGCCAGCAGTCCGAGGGACGGGATGAACACTGAAGCTTTCTTT. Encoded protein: CASSPRDGMNTEAFF.